The source of this T cell receptor beta chain is a study of blood T cell repertoires in COVID-19. Across the whole study: Whether acute or convalescent, the COVID-19 samples came from the United States, Italy and Spain.

The CDR3 is 13 residues long. Germline values: CDR1 MRHNA, CDR2 SNTAGT. The V gene lost 0 bases and the J gene lost 10 bases, with 11 bases spanning the gap. Seattle-derived patients entered the study during active infection and were followed longitudinally. Source study methods: Estimation of nucleated cell counts was performed using reference gene primer amplification. Clones were read by immunoSEQ multiplex PCR, and TCRdb kept only the in-frame ones, dropping some. Clone size and V and J calls were adopted from that table, with D and trimming inferred from the DNA. The sample records around 300,000 clones, around 88% being singletons.

The sequenced material came from peripheral blood. This clonotype was sampled from a woman aged 30 to 39 with COVID-19, enrolled during active disease. V and J are TRBV6-4 and TRBJ2-3; maybe TRBD1 (5 bases). The CDR3 DNA is TGTGCCAGCAGTGACTCGGTAGTAGGGGCGCAGTATTTT. As protein: CASSDSVVGAQYF.